This T cell receptor beta chain is drawn from a study of siplizumab effects on memory and regulatory T cells. The germline gives CDR1 KGHSH, CDR2 LQKENI. CDR3 size: 15 residues. J gave up 7 bases and V 6 bases, and 12 bases lay outside the gene matches. The method was immunoSEQ multiplex PCR; TCRdb's version includes in-frame clones alone and lacks a portion of them. Seen here are about 52,000 clones, roughly 97% observed once, and the top ten hold approximately 0.59%. Study results and caveats: Suppressive function of proliferating Tregs from siplizumab cultures was not confirmed.

As to this clone: Its antigen is undetermined.

V is TRBV18 and J is TRBJ1-5; 7 bases are a match to TRBD1. What was sequenced was naive CD4+ T cells sorted from blood. The sequence was obtained from a human donor in good health. CDR3 loop: CASSPTTGRKQPQHF. As DNA, the CDR3 is TGTGCCAGCTCGCCTACGACAGGGAGGAAACAGCCCCAGCATTTT.